These 17 T cell receptor beta chains share one sample of origin, sequenced in a study of tumor and adjacent non-tumor tissue in lung cancer. RNA was extracted from bulk tissue without any cell sorting. Three rounds of nested PCR, following a modified ARM-PCR protocol, produced the TCRbeta library. MiXCR, run by TCRdb on the multiplex PCR reads, gives a single entry per CDR3 protein. The sample holds tens of thousands of distinct CDR3 sequences, around 73% seen once. Sequences were obtained from lung tumor tissue. These receptors all come from a man in his 60s with non-small cell lung cancer.

J is TRBJ2-1 and V is TRBV20-1; the D call may be TRBD1 or TRBD2 (6 bases each). There are 15 residues in the CDR3. Trimming shortened V by 5 bases and J by 9 bases, and 23 bases separated the two germline ends. Germline CDR1 is DFQATT and CDR2 is SNEGSKA (reference sequence). The DNA for the CDR3 is TGCAGTGCTTGGCTGACTATCGGGGGCTCGGGTGAGCAGTTCTTC. It yields the protein CSAWLTIGGSGEQFF.

Remarks on this clonotype: A much larger clone differs by one base, so this may be a read error. The genes are TRBV28 and TRBJ1-5; D might be TRBD1 (6 bases). The CDR3 is made up of 14 amino acids. Germline CDR1 reads MDHEN; CDR2 reads SYDVKM. CDR3 sequence: CAGSLGQRNQPQHF. The CDR3 DNA follows: TGTGCCGGCAGCCTAGGACAGCGCAATCAGCCCCAGCATTTT. The full variable domain, its missing parts supplied by reference TRBV28 and TRBJ1-5, is DVKVTQSSRYLVKRTGEKVFLECVQDMDHENMFWYRQDPGLGLRLIYFSYDVKMKEKGDIPEGYSVSREKKERFSLILESASTNQTSMYLCAGSLGQRNQPQHFGDGTRLSIL.

To note about this clonotype: The junction and the germline gene differ at one end; a read error may be behind it. The J gene is TRBJ2-2, the V gene TRBV6-5; D possibly uses TRBD1 or TRBD2 (6 bases each). The CDR3 sequence is 13 residues long. The germline gives CDR1 MNHEY, CDR2 SVGAGI. The CDR3 sequence is CASSYEGGGELFF. The CDR3 DNA reads as TGTGCCAGCAGTTATGAGGGGGGCGGGGAACTGTTTTTT.

About this clonotype: Germline and junction disagree at one end, which may indicate a read error. The chain carries TRBV20-1 and TRBJ2-1; D may be TRBD2 (6 bases). The CDR3 length is 13 residues. CDR1 is DFQATT and CDR2 is SNEGSKA in the germline V gene (reference sequence). CDR3 sequence reads: CCGAGTLNNEHFF. The CDR3 bases are TGCTGTGGGGCGGGAACACTAAACAATGAGCACTTCTTC.

This CDR3 is CSASAGWEAEAFF. CDR3 DNA sequence: TGCAGCGCCTCGGCAGGGTGGGAGGCTGAAGCTTTCTTT. The genes are TRBV29-1 and TRBJ1-1; D might be TRBD1 (5 bases). Per germline, CDR1 SQVTM and CDR2 ANQGSEA. The CDR3 consists of 13 residues. V was trimmed by 7 bases and J by 6 bases, leaving 18 bases between them.

In regard to this clonotype: This could be a read error, since a much larger clone is one nucleotide away. V is TRBV30 and J is TRBJ2-5, with D unresolved. Germline CDR1 GTSNPN, CDR2 SVGIG (reference sequence). The CDR3 contains 12 residues. CDR3 amino acids: CACSVGPETQYF. The CDR3 coding sequence is TGTGCCTGTAGTGTTGGCCCAGAGACCCAGTACTTC.

Points on this clonotype: A read error is possible here, since a much larger clone lies one base away. The chain combines TRBV5-1 with TRBJ1-2, with TRBD1 matching over 8 bases. V shed 6 bases, J shed 3 bases, and the junction held 10 bases outside the gene matches. Germline V gene data show CDR1 as SGHRS and CDR2 as YFSETQ. The CDR3 runs to 15 residues. CDR3 loop: CASNSGQGPYYGYTF. Written as DNA, the CDR3 is TGCGCCAGCAACTCCGGACAGGGTCCCTACTATGGCTACACCTTC.

About this clonotype: An end of the junction differs from the germline gene, which may be a read error. The chain has TRBV10-3 and TRBJ2-1; D might be TRBD1 (6 bases). The germline CDR1 and CDR2 sequences are ENHRY and SYGVKD. The CDR3 extends over 15 amino acids. This CDR3 reads CVISEGDLLGNEQLF. The CDR3 DNA reads as TGTGTCATCAGTGAGGGGGACCTCCTGGGCAATGAGCAGTTATTC.

As for this clonotype: A junction end diverges from the germline sequence, so it may reflect a read error. The chain couples TRBV11-1 to TRBJ1-1; weak D call: TRBD1 (5 bases). The germline V gene has CDR1 SGHAT and CDR2 FQDESV (reference sequence). The CDR3 length is 13 residues. This CDR3 reads CANSLAPGHEAFF. DNA of the CDR3: TGTGCCAACAGCTTAGCGCCGGGGCATGAAGCTTTCTTT.

Details on this clonotype: Since the CDR3 does not end with the conserved phenylalanine or tryptophan, this likely comes from a read error. The chain joins TRBV6-5 to TRBJ1-1; D is ambiguous. This CDR3 comprises 15 residues. Per the germline V gene, CDR1 is MNHEY and CDR2 is SVGAGI. The CDR3 DNA sequence: TGTGCTAGCAGTTACTCCCGCAGAGGTGGGGCTGAAGCTTTCGTT. This translates into CASSYSRRGGAEAFV.

DNA for the CDR3: TGTGCTAACAGCCCTATCGAGCGAGAGCCGGGAGATACGCAGTATTTT. Translation: CANSPIEREPGDTQYF. The V and J genes are TRBV5-4 and TRBJ2-3; D is uncertain. Germline V gene lookup returns CDR1 SGHNT and CDR2 YYREEE (reference sequence). The CDR3 loop spans 16 amino acids.

A word on this clonotype: At one of its ends the junction is not consistent with the germline gene, which may arise from a read error. The J gene is TRBJ1-1, the V gene TRBV11-2; no reliable D call. Germline CDR1 is SGHAT and CDR2 is FQNNGV. The CDR3 totals 12 residues. CDR3 coding DNA: TGTGCCAGCAGCATAGACACGGTCGGAGCTTTTTTT. Translating it yields CASSIDTVGAFF.

The chain employs TRBV28 and TRBJ2-7; the D is unclear. CDR3 length: 16 amino acids. CDR1 is MDHEN and CDR2 is SYDVKM in the germline V gene. Trimming took off 3 bases at V and 2 bases at J, with 17 bases between the two ends. The CDR3 region is CASSLRPWHWTYEQYF. Written as DNA, the CDR3 is TGTGCCAGCAGTTTGCGTCCGTGGCATTGGACCTACGAGCAGTACTTC.

To note about this clonotype: A much more abundant neighbour one base away suggests this may be a read error. The missing conserved phenylalanine or tryptophan at the end of this CDR3 makes a read error likely. The J gene is TRBJ2-5, the V gene TRBV7-9; 7 bases map to TRBD1. The CDR3 is made up of 14 amino acids. Germline V lookup: CDR1 SEHNR, CDR2 FQNEAQ (reference sequence). Trimming took 6 bases from V and 2 from J; bases not matched to a gene: 6. The CDR3 coding sequence is TGTGCCAGCAGGGCTCGGGACAGTCAAGAGACCCAGTACATC. Translation: CASRARDSQETQYI.

This clonotype was recorded at least ten times. The chain is built from TRBV28 and TRBJ1-2, with D unclear. V lost 2 bases and J 8 bases, leaving 12 bases between the germline ends. The CDR3 extends over 13 amino acids. Germline lookup yields CDR1 MDHEN and CDR2 SYDVKM. The CDR3 bases are TGTGCCAGCAGTTTACCATCACGAGGCGGCTACACCTTC. Translated, it gives CASSLPSRGGYTF.

About this clonotype: A junction end diverges from the germline sequence, so it may reflect a read error. The chain employs TRBV6-5 and TRBJ1-4; perhaps TRBD1 as D (5 bases). The CDR3 contains 14 residues. The germline CDR1 and CDR2 sequences are MNHEY and SVGAGI. The CDR3 DNA sequence: TGTGCTAGCAGGAATACGGGGGTGATCGAAAAACTGTTTTTT. Protein sequence: CASRNTGVIEKLFF.

The rearrangement links TRBV18 to TRBJ2-3; unclear D gene. CDR3 size: 14 residues. In germline, CDR1 is KGHSH, CDR2 LQKENI. The ends were cut back, 3 bases at V and 1 base at J, with 8 bases in the middle. The CDR3, as DNA: TGTGCCAGCTCACCCAGAAAGGGCACAGATACGCAGTATTTT. Translation gives CASSPRKGTDTQYF.